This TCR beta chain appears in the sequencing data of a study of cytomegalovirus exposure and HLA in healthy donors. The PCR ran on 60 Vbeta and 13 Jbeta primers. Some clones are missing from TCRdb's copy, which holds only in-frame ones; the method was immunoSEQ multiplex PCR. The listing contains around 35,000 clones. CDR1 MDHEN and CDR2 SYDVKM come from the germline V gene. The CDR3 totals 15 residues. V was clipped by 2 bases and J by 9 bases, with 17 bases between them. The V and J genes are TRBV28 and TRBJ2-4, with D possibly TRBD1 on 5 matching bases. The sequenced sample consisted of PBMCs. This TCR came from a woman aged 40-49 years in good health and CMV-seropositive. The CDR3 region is CASSLGGAGWGIQYF. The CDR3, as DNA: TGTGCCAGCAGTTTAGGCGGAGCAGGGTGGGGCATTCAGTACTTC.